Below are 17 T cell receptor beta chains sequenced from a single sample in a study of technical replicates of blood from a few donors. Profiling relied on immunoSEQ multiplex PCR, and the TCRdb table lists in-frame clones only, not all of them. The table records approximately 81,000 clones, roughly four fifths of them present only once. What was sequenced was PBMCs. Every receptor here comes from a human donor in good health. Some clones in this sample may be carry-over from other donors' samples.

The chain carries TRBV23-1 and TRBJ2-2, with D possibly being TRBD1 (5 bases). TRBV23-1 is sorted into the ORF group, with uncertain function. With 7 bases removed from V and 0 bases from J, the gap between germline ends came to 15 bases. This CDR3 region has 16 residues. The CDR3 is CASNLGLGANTGELFF. CDR3 DNA sequence: TGCGCCAGCAATTTGGGGCTCGGTGCGAACACCGGGGAGCTGTTTTTT.

Concerning this clone: In the same sample, other DNA sequences code for this CDR3. The chain recombines TRBV4-3 with TRBJ2-7; 10 positions match TRBD2. Germline V lookup: CDR1 LGHNA, CDR2 YSLEER. The CDR3 is made up of 15 amino acids. With 0 bases clipped from V and 4 bases from J, the junction kept 3 bases outside the gene matches. For the CDR3, the DNA is TGCGCCAGCAGCCAAGACCCTAGCGGGGGTTACGAGCAGTACTTC. Translation: CASSQDPSGGYEQYF.

CDR3 sequence (DNA): TGTGCCACCAGCGCCCGGACTCGTCTATTTCCGATCCTTACCTACGAGCAGTACTTC. Protein sequence: CATSARTRLFPILTYEQYF. This chain connects TRBV15 to TRBJ2-7, with D possibly TRBD2 on 5 matching bases. Germline loops: CDR1 LNHNV, CDR2 YYDKDF (reference sequence). V gave up 5 bases and J gave up 2 bases, with 28 bases separating them. CDR3 length: 19 amino acids.

V is TRBV4-3 and J is TRBJ2-1; possible D gene TRBD1, 6 bases. V was pared by 0 bases and J by 3 bases, with 9 bases between. The CDR3 runs to 15 residues. Germline CDR1 is LGHNA and CDR2 is YSLEER. The CDR3 DNA sequence: TGCGCCAGCAGCCAAGACGGGACAATCTACAATGAGCAGTTCTTC. It specifies CASSQDGTIYNEQFF.

This clone occurred a few times. The chain couples TRBV5-1 to TRBJ1-5, with D perhaps matching TRBD1 (5 bases). Trimming took 4 bases from V and 3 from J, leaving 11 bases between them. The CDR3 contains 14 residues. The germline V gene has CDR1 SGHRS and CDR2 YFSETQ. The CDR3 loop reads CASSPGLDNQPQHF. DNA of the CDR3: TGCGCCAGCAGCCCGGGACTCGACAATCAGCCCCAGCATTTT.

This chain connects TRBV19 to TRBJ1-2; 8 nucleotides line up with TRBD1. The germline CDR1 and CDR2 sequences are LNHDA and SQIVND (reference sequence). This CDR3 comprises 15 residues. Trimming took 5 bases from V and 3 from J; bases not matched to a gene: 8. The CDR3 region is CASSLWTGSDYGYTF. The CDR3 DNA reads as TGTGCCAGTAGTCTCTGGACAGGGAGCGACTATGGCTACACCTTC.

The V call is TRBV19, the J call TRBJ1-5, with 7 positions matching TRBD1. In germline, CDR1 is LNHDA, CDR2 SQIVND (reference sequence). Trimming took 3 bases from V and 4 from J; bases not matched to a gene: 6. The CDR3 has 15 residues. CDR3 amino acids: CASSIRQGVNQPQHF. CDR3 DNA: TGTGCCAGTAGTATCAGGCAGGGGGTGAATCAGCCCCAGCATTTT.

This chain connects TRBV2 to TRBJ2-7; the match to TRBD2 covers 7 bases. Losses at the gene ends were 6 bases for V and 6 bases for J; bases not matched to a gene: 11. Germline V gene lookup returns CDR1 SNHLY and CDR2 FYNNEI. The CDR3 sequence is 14 residues long. The CDR3 DNA reads TGTGCCAGCAGAACCCCCACACTAGCGTTCGAGCAGTACTTC. Residues: CASRTPTLAFEQYF.

Note on this clone: One junction end disagrees with the germline gene, perhaps due to a read error. The chain recombines TRBV11-3 with TRBJ2-7; tentatively, D is TRBD2 (7 bases). Germline V gene lookup returns CDR1 SGHNT and CDR2 YENEEA. The CDR3 runs to 11 residues. This CDR3 is CASSLMGRGDF. For the CDR3, the DNA is TGTGCCAGCAGCTTAATGGGGAGGGGGGACTTC.

In this sample, this clone turned up once. The chain joins TRBV18 to TRBJ1-2, with unresolved D. Trimming took off 5 bases at V and 0 bases at J, with 10 bases between the two ends. Looked up from germline, CDR1 is KGHSH and CDR2 is LQKENI. The CDR3 extends over 14 amino acids. The CDR3 loop reads CASSSSTANYGYTF. DNA for the CDR3: TGTGCCAGCTCATCCTCTACAGCTAACTATGGCTACACCTTC. Looking up the rest from reference TRBV18 and TRBJ1-2 gives the full variable domain: NAGVMQNPRHLVRRRGQEARLRCSPMKGHSHVYWYRQLPEEGLKFMVYLQKENIIDESGMPKERFSAEFPKEGPSILRIQQVVRGDSAAYFCASSSSTANYGYTFGSGTRLTVV.

The chain links TRBV5-1 to TRBJ2-7; 12 nucleotides match TRBD1. The CDR3 runs to 14 residues. CDR1 is SGHRS and CDR2 is YFSETQ in the germline V gene. V shed 5 bases, J shed 5 bases, and the junction held 5 bases outside the gene matches. The CDR3 coding sequence is TGCGCCAGCAGGAGGGACAGGGGGCAGAACGAGCAGTACTTC. Amino acids: CASRRDRGQNEQYF.

This chain uses TRBV14 with TRBJ2-7; D uncertain. The CDR3 extends over 13 amino acids. Germline V gives CDR1 SGHDN, CDR2 FVKESK. Between the trimmed V and J ends, which lost 2 bases and 3 bases, there was a span of 8 bases. DNA of the CDR3: TGTGCCAGCAGCCAACTATTATACTACGAGCAGTACTTC. Translating it yields CASSQLLYYEQYF.

This chain joins TRBV6-5 and TRBJ1-5, with D perhaps TRBD1 (5 bases). Looked up from germline, CDR1 is MNHEY and CDR2 is SVGAGI. With 6 bases removed from V and 1 base from J, the gap between germline ends came to 13 bases. The CDR3 length is 15 residues. The CDR3 region has the DNA TGTGCCAGCAGCTCATTGAAGGGGAGCAATCAGCCCCAGCATTTT. Translated, it gives CASSSLKGSNQPQHF.

V gene TRBV7-6 combines with J gene TRBJ1-6, with 7 positions matching TRBD1. V lost 4 bases, J lost 9 bases, and 3 bases stayed unmatched. Germline V CDR1 and CDR2: SGHVS, FNYEAQ. The CDR3 runs 13 residues. DNA of the CDR3: TGTGCCAGCAGCTCGACAGGGATTTCACCCCTCCACTTT. The encoded protein is CASSSTGISPLHF.

V is TRBV7-7 and J is TRBJ2-1; TRBD2 matches at 14 bases. Germline CDR1 SSHAT, CDR2 FNYEAQ (reference sequence). The ends lost 5 bases at V and 3 bases at J; junction bases unmatched: 6. CDR3 length equals 17 residues. DNA for the CDR3: TGTGCCAGCAGCCCACGACTAGCGGGAGGGGTCTACAATGAGCAGTTCTTC. Translation gives CASSPRLAGGVYNEQFF. Based on the CDR3 plus reference TRBV7-7 and TRBJ2-1, the full variable domain is GAGVSQSPRYKVTKRGQDVTLRCDPISSHATLYWYQQALGQGPEFLTYFNYEAQPDKSGLPSDRFSAERPEGSISTLTIQRTEQRDSAMYRCASSPRLAGGVYNEQFFGPGTRLTVL.

This chain connects TRBV2 to TRBJ2-7; TRBD2 matches 15 bases. Germline V gene sequence: CDR1 SNHLY, CDR2 FYNNEI. The junction had 7 bases not matched to a gene; V was cut back by 8 bases and J by 5 bases. CDR3 length: 15 amino acids. Here the CDR3 reads CASSGTSGGNHEQYF. CDR3 DNA: TGTGCCAGCTCCGGGACTAGCGGGGGGAACCACGAGCAGTACTTC.

This clone is a singleton in its sample. The CDR3 loop reads CASSIARSQETQYF. DNA for the CDR3: TGTGCCAGTAGTATAGCGCGGAGCCAAGAGACCCAGTACTTC. V gene TRBV19 combines with J gene TRBJ2-5, with D hard to call. CDR1 is LNHDA, CDR2 SQIVND, per germline (reference sequence). V lost 1 base and J 1 base, leaving 7 bases between the germline ends. CDR3 length: 14 residues.